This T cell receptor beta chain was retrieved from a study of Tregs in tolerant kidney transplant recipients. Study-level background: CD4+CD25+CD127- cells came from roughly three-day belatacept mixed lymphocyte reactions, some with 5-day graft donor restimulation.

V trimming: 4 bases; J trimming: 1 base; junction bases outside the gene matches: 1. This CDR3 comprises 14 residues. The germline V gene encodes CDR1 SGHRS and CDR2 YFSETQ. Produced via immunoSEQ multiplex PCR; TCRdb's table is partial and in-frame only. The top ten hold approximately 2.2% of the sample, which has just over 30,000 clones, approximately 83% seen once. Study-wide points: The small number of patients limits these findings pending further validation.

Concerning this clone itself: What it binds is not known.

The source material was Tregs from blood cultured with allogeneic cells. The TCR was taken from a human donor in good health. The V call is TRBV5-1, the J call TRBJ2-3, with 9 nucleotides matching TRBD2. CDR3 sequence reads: CASSPSGGTDTQYF. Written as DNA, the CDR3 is TGCGCCAGCAGCCCTAGCGGGGGCACAGATACGCAGTATTTT.